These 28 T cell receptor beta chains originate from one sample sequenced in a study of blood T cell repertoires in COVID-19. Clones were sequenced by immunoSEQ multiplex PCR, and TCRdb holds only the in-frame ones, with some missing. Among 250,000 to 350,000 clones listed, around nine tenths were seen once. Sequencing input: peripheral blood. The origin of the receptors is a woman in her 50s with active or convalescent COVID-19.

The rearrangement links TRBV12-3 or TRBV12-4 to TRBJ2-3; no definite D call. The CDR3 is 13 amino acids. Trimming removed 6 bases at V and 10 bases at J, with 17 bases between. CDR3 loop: CASRPSPGSAQYF. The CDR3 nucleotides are TGTGCCAGCAGGCCCTCCCCCGGGTCAGCGCAGTATTTT.

In nucleotides, the CDR3 is TGCAGTGCTAGTGTCAGGGTGGACAGCAATCAGCCCCAGCATTTT. As protein: CSASVRVDSNQPQHF. J is TRBJ1-5 and V is TRBV20-1; weak D call: TRBD1 (5 bases). Per germline, CDR1 DFQATT and CDR2 SNEGSKA (reference sequence). V gave up 3 bases and J gave up 1 base, with 13 bases separating them. CDR3 length equals 15 residues.

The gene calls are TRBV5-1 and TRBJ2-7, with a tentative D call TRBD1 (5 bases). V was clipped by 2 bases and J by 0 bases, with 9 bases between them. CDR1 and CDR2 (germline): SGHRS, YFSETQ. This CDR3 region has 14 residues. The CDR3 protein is CASSLQVSSYEQYF. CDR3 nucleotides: TGCGCCAGCAGCTTACAGGTGAGCTCCTACGAGCAGTACTTC.

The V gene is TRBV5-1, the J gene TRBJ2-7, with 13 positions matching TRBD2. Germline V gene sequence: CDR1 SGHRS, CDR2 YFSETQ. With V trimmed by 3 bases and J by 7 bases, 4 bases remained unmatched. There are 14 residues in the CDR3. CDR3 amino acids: CASSSGTSGEEQYF. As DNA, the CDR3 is TGCGCCAGCAGCTCCGGGACTAGCGGGGAAGAGCAGTACTTC.

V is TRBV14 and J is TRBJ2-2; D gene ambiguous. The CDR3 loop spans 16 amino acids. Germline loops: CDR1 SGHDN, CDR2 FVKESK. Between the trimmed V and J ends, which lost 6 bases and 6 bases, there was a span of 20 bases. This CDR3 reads CASSPQRPPSSGELFF. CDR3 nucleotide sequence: TGTGCCAGCAGTCCGCAACGCCCCCCAAGCTCCGGGGAGCTGTTTTTT.

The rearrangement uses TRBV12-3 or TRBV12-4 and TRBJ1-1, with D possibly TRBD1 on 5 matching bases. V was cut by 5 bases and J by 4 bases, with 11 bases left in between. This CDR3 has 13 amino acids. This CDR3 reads CASSRAGGTEAFF. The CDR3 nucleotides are TGTGCCAGCAGTAGAGCCGGGGGCACTGAAGCTTTCTTT.

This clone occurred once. The CDR3 DNA reads TGCAGCGTTGGCCCGGGACAGGGAGGGTTCACTGAAGCTTTCTTT. Amino acid sequence: CSVGPGQGGFTEAFF. V usage is TRBV29-1 and J usage is TRBJ1-1, with TRBD1 matching over 9 bases. This CDR3 is 15 amino acids long. Trimming removed 4 bases from V and 4 bases from J; junction bases left unmatched: 10. CDR1 SQVTM and CDR2 ANQGSEA come from the germline V gene. Full variable domain (rest looked up from reference TRBV29-1 and TRBJ1-1): SAVISQKPSRDICQRGTSLTIQCQVDSQVTMMFWYRQQPGQSLTLIATANQGSEATYESGFVIDKFPISRPNLTFSTLTVSNMSPEDSSIYLCSVGPGQGGFTEAFFGQGTRLTVV.

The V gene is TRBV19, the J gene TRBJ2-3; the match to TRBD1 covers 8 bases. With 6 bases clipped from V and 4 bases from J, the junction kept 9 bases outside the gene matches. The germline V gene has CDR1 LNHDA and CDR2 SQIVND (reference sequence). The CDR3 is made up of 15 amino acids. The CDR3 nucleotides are TGTGCCAGTAGAAACCGGGACAGGCCCTCAGATACGCAGTATTTT. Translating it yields CASRNRDRPSDTQYF.

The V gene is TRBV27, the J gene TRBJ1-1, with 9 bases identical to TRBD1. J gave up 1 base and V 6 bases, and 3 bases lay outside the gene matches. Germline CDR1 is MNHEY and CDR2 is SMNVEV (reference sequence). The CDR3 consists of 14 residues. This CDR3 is CASRRGQGNTEAFF. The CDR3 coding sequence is TGTGCCAGCAGAAGGGGACAGGGGAACACTGAAGCTTTCTTT.

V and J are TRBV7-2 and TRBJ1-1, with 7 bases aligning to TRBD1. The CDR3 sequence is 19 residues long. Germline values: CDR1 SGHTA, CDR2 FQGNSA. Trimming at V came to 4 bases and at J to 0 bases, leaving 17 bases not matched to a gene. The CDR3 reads CASSSFRGVQGRLNTEAFF. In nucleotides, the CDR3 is TGTGCCAGCAGCTCGTTCCGGGGAGTACAGGGGCGATTGAACACTGAAGCTTTCTTT.

DNA of the CDR3: TGCGCCAGCAGCTCAGGGAACGAGCAGTACTTC. The encoded protein is CASSSGNEQYF. The chain employs TRBV5-1 and TRBJ2-7; D is possibly TRBD1 (5 bases). The germline CDR1 and CDR2 sequences are SGHRS and YFSETQ. This CDR3 is built from 11 residues. Deletions cut 3 bases from V and 5 bases from J, with 6 bases between.

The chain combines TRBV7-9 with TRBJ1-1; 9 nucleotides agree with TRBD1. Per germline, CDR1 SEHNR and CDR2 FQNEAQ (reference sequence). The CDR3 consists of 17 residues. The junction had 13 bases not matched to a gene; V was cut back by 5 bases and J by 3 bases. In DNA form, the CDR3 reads TGTGCCAGCAGCGCGGGCCCCTCCGGGACAGGGTACACTGAAGCTTTCTTT. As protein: CASSAGPSGTGYTEAFF.

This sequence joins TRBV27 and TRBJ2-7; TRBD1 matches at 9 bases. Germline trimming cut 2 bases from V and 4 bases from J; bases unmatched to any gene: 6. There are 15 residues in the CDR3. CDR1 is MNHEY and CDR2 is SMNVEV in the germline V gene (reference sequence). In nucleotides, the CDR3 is TGTGCCAGCAGTTTAGCCGGGACAGGGCAGTACGAGCAGTACTTC. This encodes CASSLAGTGQYEQYF.

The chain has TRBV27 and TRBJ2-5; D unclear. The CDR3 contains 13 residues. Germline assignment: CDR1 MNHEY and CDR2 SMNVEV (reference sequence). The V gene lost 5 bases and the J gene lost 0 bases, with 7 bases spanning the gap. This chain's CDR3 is CASSRAYQETQYF. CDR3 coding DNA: TGTGCCAGCAGTCGAGCATACCAAGAGACCCAGTACTTC.

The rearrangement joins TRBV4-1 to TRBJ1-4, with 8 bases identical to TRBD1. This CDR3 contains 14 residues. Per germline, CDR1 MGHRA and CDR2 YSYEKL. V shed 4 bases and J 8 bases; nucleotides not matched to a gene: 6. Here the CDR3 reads CASSLTGDREKLFF. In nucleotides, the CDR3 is TGCGCCAGCAGCCTGACAGGGGACCGCGAAAAACTGTTTTTT.

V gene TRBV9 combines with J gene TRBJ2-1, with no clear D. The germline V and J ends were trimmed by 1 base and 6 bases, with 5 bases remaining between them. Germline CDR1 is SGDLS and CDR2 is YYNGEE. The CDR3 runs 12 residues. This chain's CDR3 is CASSVYSNEQFF. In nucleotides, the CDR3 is TGTGCCAGCAGCGTATACTCCAATGAGCAGTTCTTC.

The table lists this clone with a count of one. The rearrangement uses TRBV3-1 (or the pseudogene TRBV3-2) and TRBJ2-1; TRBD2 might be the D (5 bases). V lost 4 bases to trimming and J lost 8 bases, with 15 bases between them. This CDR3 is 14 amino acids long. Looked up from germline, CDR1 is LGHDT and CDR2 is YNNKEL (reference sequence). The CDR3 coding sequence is TGTGCCAGCAGCCTCCGACGGGGAACCGATGAGCAGTTCTTC. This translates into CASSLRRGTDEQFF.

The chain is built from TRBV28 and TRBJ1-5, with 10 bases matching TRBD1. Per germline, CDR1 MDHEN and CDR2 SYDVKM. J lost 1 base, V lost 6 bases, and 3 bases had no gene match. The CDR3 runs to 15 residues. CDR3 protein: CASRTDRGSNQPQHF. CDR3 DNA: TGTGCCAGCAGGACGGACAGGGGGAGCAATCAGCCCCAGCATTTT.

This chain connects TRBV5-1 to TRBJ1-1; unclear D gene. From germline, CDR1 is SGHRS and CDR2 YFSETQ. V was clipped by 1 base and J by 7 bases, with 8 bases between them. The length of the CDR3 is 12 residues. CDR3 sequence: CASSLSGNEAFF. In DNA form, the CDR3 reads TGCGCCAGCAGCTTGTCGGGGAATGAAGCTTTCTTT.

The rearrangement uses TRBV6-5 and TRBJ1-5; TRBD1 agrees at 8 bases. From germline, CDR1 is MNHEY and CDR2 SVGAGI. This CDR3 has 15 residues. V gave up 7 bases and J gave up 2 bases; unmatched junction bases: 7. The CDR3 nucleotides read TGTGCCAGCACAGGGGGCGGACGGGGCAATCAGCCCCAGCATTTT. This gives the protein CASTGGGRGNQPQHF.

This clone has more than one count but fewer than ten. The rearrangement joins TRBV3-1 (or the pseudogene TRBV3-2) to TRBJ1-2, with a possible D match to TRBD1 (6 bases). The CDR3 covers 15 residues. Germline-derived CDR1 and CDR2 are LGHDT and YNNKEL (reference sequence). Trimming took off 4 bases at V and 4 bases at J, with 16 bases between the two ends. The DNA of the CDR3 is TGTGCCAGCAGCCCTATCCACCCACAGGGCTATGGCTACACCTTC. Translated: CASSPIHPQGYGYTF.

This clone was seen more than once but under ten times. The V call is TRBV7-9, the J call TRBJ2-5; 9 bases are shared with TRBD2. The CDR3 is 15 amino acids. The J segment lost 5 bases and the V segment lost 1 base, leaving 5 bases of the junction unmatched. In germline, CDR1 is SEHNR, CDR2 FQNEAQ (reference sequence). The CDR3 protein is CASSLGRGGPETQYF. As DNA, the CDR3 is TGTGCCAGCAGCTTAGGGCGGGGGGGCCCCGAGACCCAGTACTTC.

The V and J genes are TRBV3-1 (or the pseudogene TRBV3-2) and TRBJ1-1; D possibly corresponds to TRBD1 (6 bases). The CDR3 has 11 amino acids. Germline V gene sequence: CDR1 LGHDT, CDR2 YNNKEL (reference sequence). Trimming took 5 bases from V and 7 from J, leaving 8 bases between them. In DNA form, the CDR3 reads TGTGCCAGCAGCACAGGGAGTGAAGCTTTCTTT. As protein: CASSTGSEAFF.

In DNA form, the CDR3 reads TGTGCCACCAGTGATTCTCGGGGACAGAACGGAAACACCATATATTTT. This sequence encodes CATSDSRGQNGNTIYF. J is TRBJ1-3 and V is TRBV24-1; TRBD1 matches 7 bases. Germline CDR1 and CDR2: KGHDR and SFDVKD. After removal of 2 bases from V and 4 bases from J, the junction contained 7 bases not matched to a gene. The CDR3 has 16 residues.

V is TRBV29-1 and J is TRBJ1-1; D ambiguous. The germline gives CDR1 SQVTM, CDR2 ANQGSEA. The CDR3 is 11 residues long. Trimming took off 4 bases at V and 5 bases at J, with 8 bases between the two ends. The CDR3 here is CSVVGRTEAFF. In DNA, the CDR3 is TGCAGCGTTGTCGGGAGGACTGAAGCTTTCTTT. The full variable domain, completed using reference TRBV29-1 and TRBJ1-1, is SAVISQKPSRDICQRGTSLTIQCQVDSQVTMMFWYRQQPGQSLTLIATANQGSEATYESGFVIDKFPISRPNLTFSTLTVSNMSPEDSSIYLCSVVGRTEAFFGQGTRLTVV.

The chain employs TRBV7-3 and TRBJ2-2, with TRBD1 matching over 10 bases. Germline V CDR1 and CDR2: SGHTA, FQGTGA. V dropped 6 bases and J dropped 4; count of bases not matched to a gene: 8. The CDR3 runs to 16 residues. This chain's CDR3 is CASRESGTGATGELFF. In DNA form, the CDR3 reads TGTGCCAGCAGGGAATCCGGGACAGGGGCCACCGGGGAGCTGTTTTTT.

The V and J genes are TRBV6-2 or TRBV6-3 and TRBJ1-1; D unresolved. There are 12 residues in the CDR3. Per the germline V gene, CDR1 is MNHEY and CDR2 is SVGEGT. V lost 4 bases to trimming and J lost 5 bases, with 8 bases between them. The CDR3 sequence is CASSFRVTEAFF. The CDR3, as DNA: TGTGCCAGCAGTTTCCGGGTTACTGAAGCTTTCTTT.

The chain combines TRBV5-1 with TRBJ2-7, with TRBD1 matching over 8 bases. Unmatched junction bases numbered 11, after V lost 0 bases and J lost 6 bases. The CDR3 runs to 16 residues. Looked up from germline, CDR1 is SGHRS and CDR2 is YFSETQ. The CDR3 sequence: CASSLAGAGGSIEQYF. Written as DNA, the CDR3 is TGCGCCAGCAGCTTGGCCGGTGCAGGGGGCTCGATCGAGCAGTACTTC.